This TCR beta chain originates from a study of T-cell memory formation after mild COVID-19 (dated by TCRdb to about 2021). A note on the overall study: Most TCR sequence clusters were specific to one of the two donors. In two donors, T-cell clones that expanded and contracted after mild COVID-19 were followed by sequencing TCRalpha and TCRbeta repertoires longitudinally. Two young, previously healthy adult volunteers made up the cohort, one male and one female.

For sequencing, an Illumina NovaSeq 6000 was employed. TCRalpha and TCRbeta cDNA libraries were built by 5'RACE with constant-segment primers, adding sample barcodes and unique molecular identifiers. Trizol reagent was used to extract RNA from every sample. Amplification of the libraries took two PCR steps, and the second step added a second sample barcode plus Illumina TruSeq adapters. Libraries were sequenced on an Illumina NovaSeq with 2 x 150 bp paired-end reads. The study's processing was this. Demultiplexing of reads and collapsing into UMI-guided consensus sequences were performed with migec v1.2.7. Using mixcr v2.1.11, UMI consensuses were aligned to TRA and TRB V and J templates and then assembled into clonotypes. Expanded or contracted clonotypes were those called significant by both edgeR and NoisET, with noise models trained on biological replicates. For edgeR calls, a false discovery rate-adjusted p below 0.01 and a log2 fold-change threshold of 1 were applied. As an exploratory analysis of dynamics, max-normalized trajectories of the 1000 most abundant clonotypes were examined with PCA combined with hierarchical clustering. Separately sequenced CD4+ and CD8+ repertoires were used to assign a CD4 or CD8 phenotype to each responding clone. Clones were called with MiXCR by TCRdb after fastp trimmed the public reads at Q25, and only in-frame beta chains were retained. Rows matching on CDR3 protein sequence are summarized as one entry with the most common DNA and genes. These V and J calls rely on TCRdb rather than the paper's analysis. The sample profile shows tens of thousands of distinct CDR3 sequences; 9.5% to 12% of them were found once. Around 30% of the sample comes from the top ten.

This clonotype was found many times. The clone's antigen remains unknown. Base qualities are not recorded, but no much larger clone differs from it by a single base. The junction shows trimming of 3 bases on V and 4 bases on J, and the gene matches do not reach 11 bases of it. Reading the germline V gene gives CDR1 KGHSH and CDR2 LQKENI. From cysteine to phenylalanine, the CDR3 is 18 amino acids long. The sequence is cut down to CDR3 DNA, 54 bases in frame from base 1. Overall study results and their limits: Contracting CD4+ clones turned up mainly in the CM and EM memory subsets, whereas EMRA was where CD8+ clones were enriched. Balanced CD4/CD8 phenotypes were observed for clones contracting from day 15 to 85, whereas a bias towards CD4+ was observed for a second wave of clones expanding from day 15 to 37. Only a couple of mild cases were covered by the study, and larger cohorts that include severe cases with pre-infection samples were considered necessary. The second-wave clones that peaked on day 37 were not confirmed to be SARS-CoV-2 specific. The detection of some responding clones in pre-infection memory suggests that pre-existing cross-reactive memory T cells joined the SARS-CoV-2 response.

Ficoll-Paque density gradient centrifugation was the method used to isolate PBMCs. The chain links TRBV18 with TRBJ2-5, with 13 bases matching TRBD2. The sequenced material came from PBMCs or a T cell subset sorted from them (not recorded which). This receptor was obtained from a man younger than 30 who had mild COVID-19 (a few samples of this study predate the infection). The sample titles of this study are shuffled in the database, so cell type and time point are left out; the donor was told from shared clones. At the DNA level, the sequence is TGTGCCAGCTCACCGCCAGGACTAGCGGGGGACAGTCTAGAGACCCAGTACTTC. This codes for CASSPPGLAGDSLETQYF. The CDR3 plus the reference TRBV18 and TRBJ2-5 genes for the other parts give the full variable domain: NAGVMQNPRHLVRRRGQEARLRCSPMKGHSHVYWYRQLPEEGLKFMVYLQKENIIDESGMPKERFSAEFPKEGPSILRIQQVVRGDSAAYFCASSPPGLAGDSLETQYFGPGTRLLVL.